This TCR beta chain was sequenced in a study of T-cell memory formation after mild COVID-19. Whole-study results and caveats: CD4+ clones that contracted lay mainly in CM and EM; CD8+ ones lay in EMRA.

Worth noting for this clonotype: Its antigen is still unknown.

Germline trimming cut 3 bases from V and 6 bases from J; bases unmatched to any gene: 7. Germline V gene lookup returns CDR1 SGHTA and CDR2 FQGTGA. The CDR3 length is 15 residues. 5'RACE, which relied on constant-segment primers, yielded TCR alpha and TCR beta cDNA libraries carrying sample barcodes and UMIs. TCRdb recomputed calls from the 5' RACE reads with MiXCR, one row per CDR3 protein. The sample carries under 250,000 distinct CDR3 sequences, just over 9.5% recorded once. Sample: PBMCs or a T cell subset sorted from them (not recorded which). The sequence was collected from a man in his late teens or twenties who had mild COVID-19 (a few samples of this study predate the infection). Cell type and time point are not known. The V and J genes are TRBV7-3 and TRBJ2-1, with TRBD2 matching over 8 bases. The CDR3 nucleotides are TGTGCCAGCAGCTTGTGGGTAGCGGGGCCCAATGAGCAGTTCTTC. This translates into CASSLWVAGPNEQFF.